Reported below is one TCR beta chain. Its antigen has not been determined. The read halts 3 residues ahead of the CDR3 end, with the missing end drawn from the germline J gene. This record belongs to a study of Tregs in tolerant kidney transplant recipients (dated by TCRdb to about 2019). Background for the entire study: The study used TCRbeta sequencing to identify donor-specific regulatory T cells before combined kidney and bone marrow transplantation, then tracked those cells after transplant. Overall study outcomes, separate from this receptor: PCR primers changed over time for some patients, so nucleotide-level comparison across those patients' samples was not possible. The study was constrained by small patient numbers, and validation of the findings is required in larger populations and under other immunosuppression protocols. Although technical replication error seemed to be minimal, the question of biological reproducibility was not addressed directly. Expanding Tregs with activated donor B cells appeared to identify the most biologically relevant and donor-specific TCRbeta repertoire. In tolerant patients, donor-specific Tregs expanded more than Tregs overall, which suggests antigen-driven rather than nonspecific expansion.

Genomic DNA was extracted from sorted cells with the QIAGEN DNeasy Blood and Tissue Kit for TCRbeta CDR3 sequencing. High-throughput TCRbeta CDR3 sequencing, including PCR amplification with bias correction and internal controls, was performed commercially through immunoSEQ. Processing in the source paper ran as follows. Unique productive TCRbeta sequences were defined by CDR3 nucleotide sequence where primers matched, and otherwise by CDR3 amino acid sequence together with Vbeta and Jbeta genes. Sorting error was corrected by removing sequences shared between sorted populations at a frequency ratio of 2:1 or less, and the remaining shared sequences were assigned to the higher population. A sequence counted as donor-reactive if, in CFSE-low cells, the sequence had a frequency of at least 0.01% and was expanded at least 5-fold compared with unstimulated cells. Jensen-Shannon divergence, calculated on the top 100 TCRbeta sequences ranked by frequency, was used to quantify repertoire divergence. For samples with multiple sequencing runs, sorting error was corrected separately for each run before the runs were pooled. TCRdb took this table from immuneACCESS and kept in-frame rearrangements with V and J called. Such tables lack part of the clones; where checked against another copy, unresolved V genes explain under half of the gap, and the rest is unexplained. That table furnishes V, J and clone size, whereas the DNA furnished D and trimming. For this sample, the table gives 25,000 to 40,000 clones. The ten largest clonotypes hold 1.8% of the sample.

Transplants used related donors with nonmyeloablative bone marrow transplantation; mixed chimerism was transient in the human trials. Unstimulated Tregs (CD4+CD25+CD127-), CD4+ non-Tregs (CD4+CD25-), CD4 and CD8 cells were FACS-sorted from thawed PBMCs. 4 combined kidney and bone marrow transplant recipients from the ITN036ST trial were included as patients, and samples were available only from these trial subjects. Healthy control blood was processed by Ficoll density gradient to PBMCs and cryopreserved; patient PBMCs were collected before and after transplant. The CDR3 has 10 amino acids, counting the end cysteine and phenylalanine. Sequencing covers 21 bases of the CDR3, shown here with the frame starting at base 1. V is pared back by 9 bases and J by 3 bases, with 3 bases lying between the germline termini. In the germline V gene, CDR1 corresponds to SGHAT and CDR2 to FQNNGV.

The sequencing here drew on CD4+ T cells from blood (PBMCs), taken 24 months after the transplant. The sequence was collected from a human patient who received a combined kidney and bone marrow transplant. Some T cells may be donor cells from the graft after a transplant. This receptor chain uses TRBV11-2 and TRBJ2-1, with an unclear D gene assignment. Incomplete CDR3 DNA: TGTGCCAGTCTCTACAATGAG. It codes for CASLYNE. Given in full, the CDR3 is CASLYNEQFF.